This T cell receptor beta chain stems from a study of long-term antiretroviral therapy in people with HIV. Study conclusions and caveats: Relative to control repertoires, HIV repertoires exhibited narrower CDR3 length ranges. From the mid-2000s to the late 2010s, blood was obtained, possibly while participants received older ART regimens. Even long-term ART left TRB diversity below transplant donor controls, despite gains.

Of note for this clone: Its target is not known.

V was clipped by 0 bases and J by 1 base; unmatched bases: 3. CDR1 is SGHNT and CDR2 is YYREEE in the germline V gene (reference sequence). The CDR3 extends over 17 amino acids. Survey level was the resolution at which the v3.0 immunoSEQ assay ran. TCRdb's copy holds only in-frame clones and misses some; the assay was immunoSEQ multiplex PCR. The sample shows some 40,000 clones, roughly 85% of them seen only once. Cryopreserved PBMC, at roughly 0.85-10 million per sample, were present before DNA extraction. The receptor comes from a woman aged 45-59 years with HIV. The chain joins TRBV5-4 to TRBJ2-2, with 10 positions matching TRBD2. Sample: unsorted PBMCs, taken 3.1 years after starting antiretroviral therapy. The CDR3 loop is CASSLGASGGNTGELFF. The CDR3 nucleotides read TGTGCCAGCAGCTTGGGGGCTAGCGGGGGGAACACCGGGGAGCTGTTTTTT. The full variable domain, its missing parts supplied by reference TRBV5-4 and TRBJ2-2, is ETGVTQSPTHLIKTRGQQVTLRCSSQSGHNTVSWYQQALGQGPQFIFQYYREEENGRGNFPPRFSGLQFPNYSSELNVNALELDDSALYLCASSLGASGGNTGELFFGEGSRLTVL.